This T cell receptor beta chain was obtained from a study of regulatory T cells in long-lasting Graves disease. This clonotype was counted at least ten times. This CDR3 has 14 residues. J gave up 7 bases and V 5 bases, and 7 bases lay outside the gene matches. Germline lookup yields CDR1 MNHNS and CDR2 SASEGT. Time point in this sample: persistent/refractory GD, antithyroid drugs over 5 years with positive TRAb. RNA from PBMCs was the source of the TCR library. Patients came from an endocrinology department in Xi'an, China. Both iRepertoire HTBI primers and Arm-PCR of CDR3 regions were used to build the TCR beta libraries. One entry per CDR3 protein, called by TCRdb with MiXCR from the multiplex PCR reads. Of a few hundred thousand distinct CDR3 sequences in the sample, roughly 20% were seen once.

The gene calls are TRBV6-1 and TRBJ1-5, with 8 bases matching TRBD1. Sequenced material: peripheral blood mononuclear cells (PBMCs), taken when the disease was refractory, from a patient treated with antithyroid drugs. The clonotype comes from a woman aged 40 to 50 with Graves disease. CDR3 sequence reads: CASSLDRADQPQHF. CDR3 DNA sequence: TGTGCCAGCAGTCTGGACAGGGCCGACCAGCCCCAGCATTTT.